These T cell receptor beta chains were read from a single sample in a study of long-term antiretroviral therapy in people with HIV. TCRdb keeps only in-frame clones here, not all; method: immunoSEQ multiplex PCR. The sample lists roughly 37,000 clones, roughly 80% seen once, with under 7% in the top ten. The material sequenced was unsorted PBMCs, taken 3.4 years after starting antiretroviral therapy. These receptor sequences come from a young man with HIV. The CDR3 runs from the conserved cysteine through the conserved F or W. Each record gives: V gene, CDR3 protein.

>TRBV4-3
CASSQLGGERGYTF
>TRBV5-4
CASSLIGGGYTDTQYF
>TRBV19
CASSSGTNTGELFF
>TRBV27
CASRPGTAYNEQFF
>TRBV19
CASSKQGARFSRELFF
>TRBV4-2
CASSLGGGSSYNEQFF
>TRBV19
CASSEGASSYEQYF
>TRBV6-1
CASRPGLAGADTQYF
>TRBV28
CASSAPGGGNYEQYF
>TRBV7-8
CASSPLSGQGAAGELFF
>TRBV19
CASSVGLAGYEQYF
>TRBV6-6
CASSTGTGANEQYF
>TRBV2
CASSRQGGNFYEQYF
>TRBV28
CASSSGSPNYGYTF
>TRBV5-1
CASSLEGGYTEAFF
>TRBV4-3
CASSQGHRGSYEQYF
>TRBV7-2
CASSSAATSGTGELFF
>TRBV7-2
CASSPTGGNTIYF
>TRBV9
CASSVVQGLGETQYF
>TRBV7-3
CASSLLGGRGVGELFF
>TRBV9
CASSVARYTGELFF
>TRBV4-2
CASSHYVRGLAGRELFF
>TRBV29-1
CSVQGAGEAFF
>TRBV10-3
CAISETDRQDTEAFF
>TRBV19
CASWDLRNTGELFF
>TRBV19
CASSHGTAGNTIYF
>TRBV29-1
CSGVDRAGTEAFF
>TRBV28
CASSLSLHHSEIFDGYTF
>TRBV30
CAWNSQGRDQPQHF
>TRBV30
CAWRRTGGELFF
>TRBV7-2
CASAHEIATNEKLFF
>TRBV6-6
CASSYRTGYEQYF
>TRBV2
CASSEFGTGHTRVEAFF
>TRBV6-1
CASSLTVYNYGYTF
>TRBV27
CASSFSGPLNQPQHF
>TRBV6-1
CASSGLAGTDTQYF
>TRBV4-3
CASSPDYGTSEDEQYF
>TRBV11-2
CASSLGPGGDTQYF
>TRBV7-8
CASSHRQSVGELFF
>TRBV28
CASSPGGRNTIYF
>TRBV28
CASSPLDRVHEQYF
>TRBV13
CASSLGVFSSYEQYF
>TRBV15
CATSRGRAYNQPQHF
>TRBV4-3
CASSQSGSGTEAFF
>TRBV7-3
CASSLRGSSTGELFF